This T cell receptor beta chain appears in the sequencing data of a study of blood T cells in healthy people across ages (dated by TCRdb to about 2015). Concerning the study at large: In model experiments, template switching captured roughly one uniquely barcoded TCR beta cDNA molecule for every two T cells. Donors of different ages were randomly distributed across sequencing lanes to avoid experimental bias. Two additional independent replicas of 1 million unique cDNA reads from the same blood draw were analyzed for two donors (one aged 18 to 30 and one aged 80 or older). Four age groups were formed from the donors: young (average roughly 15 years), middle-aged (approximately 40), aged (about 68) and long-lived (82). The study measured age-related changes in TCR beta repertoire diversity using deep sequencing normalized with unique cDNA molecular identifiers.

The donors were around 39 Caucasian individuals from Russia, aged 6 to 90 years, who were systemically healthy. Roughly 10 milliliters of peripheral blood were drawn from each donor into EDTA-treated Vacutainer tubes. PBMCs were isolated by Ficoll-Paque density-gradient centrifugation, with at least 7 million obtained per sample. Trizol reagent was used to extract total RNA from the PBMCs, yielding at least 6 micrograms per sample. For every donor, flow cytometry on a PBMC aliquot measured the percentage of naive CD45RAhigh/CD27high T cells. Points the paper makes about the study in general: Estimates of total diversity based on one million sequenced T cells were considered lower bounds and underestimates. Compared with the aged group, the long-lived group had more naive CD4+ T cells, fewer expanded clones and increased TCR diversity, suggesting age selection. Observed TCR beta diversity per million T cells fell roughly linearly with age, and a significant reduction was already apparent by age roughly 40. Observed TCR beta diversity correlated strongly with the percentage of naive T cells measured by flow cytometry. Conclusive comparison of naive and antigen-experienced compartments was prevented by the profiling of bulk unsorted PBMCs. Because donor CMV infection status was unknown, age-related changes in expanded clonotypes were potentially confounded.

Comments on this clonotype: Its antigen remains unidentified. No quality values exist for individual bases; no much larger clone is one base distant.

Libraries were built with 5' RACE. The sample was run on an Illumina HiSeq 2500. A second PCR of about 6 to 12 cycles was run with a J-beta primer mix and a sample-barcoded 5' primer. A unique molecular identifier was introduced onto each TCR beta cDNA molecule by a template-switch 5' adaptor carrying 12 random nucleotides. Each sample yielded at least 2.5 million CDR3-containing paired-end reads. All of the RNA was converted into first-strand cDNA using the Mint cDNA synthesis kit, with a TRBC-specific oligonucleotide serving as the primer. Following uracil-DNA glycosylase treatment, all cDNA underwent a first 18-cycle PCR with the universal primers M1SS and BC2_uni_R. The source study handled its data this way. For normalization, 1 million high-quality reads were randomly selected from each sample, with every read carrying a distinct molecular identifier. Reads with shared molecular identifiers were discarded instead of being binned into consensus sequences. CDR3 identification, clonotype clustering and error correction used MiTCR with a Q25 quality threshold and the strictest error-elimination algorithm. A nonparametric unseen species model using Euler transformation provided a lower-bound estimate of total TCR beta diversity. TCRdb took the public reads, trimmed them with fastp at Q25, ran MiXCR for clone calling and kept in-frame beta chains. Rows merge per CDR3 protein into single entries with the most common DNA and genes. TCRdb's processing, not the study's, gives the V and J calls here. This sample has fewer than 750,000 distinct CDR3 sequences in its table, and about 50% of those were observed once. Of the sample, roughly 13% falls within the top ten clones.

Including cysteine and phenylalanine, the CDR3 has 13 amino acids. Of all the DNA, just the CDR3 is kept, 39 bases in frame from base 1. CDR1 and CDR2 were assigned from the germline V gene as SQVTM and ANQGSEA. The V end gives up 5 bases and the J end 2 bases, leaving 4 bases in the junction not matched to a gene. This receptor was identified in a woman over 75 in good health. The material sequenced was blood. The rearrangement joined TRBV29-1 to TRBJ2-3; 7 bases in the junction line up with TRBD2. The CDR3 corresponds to CSVQGTNTDTQYF. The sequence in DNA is TGCAGCGTTCAAGGGACTAACACAGATACGCAGTATTTT.